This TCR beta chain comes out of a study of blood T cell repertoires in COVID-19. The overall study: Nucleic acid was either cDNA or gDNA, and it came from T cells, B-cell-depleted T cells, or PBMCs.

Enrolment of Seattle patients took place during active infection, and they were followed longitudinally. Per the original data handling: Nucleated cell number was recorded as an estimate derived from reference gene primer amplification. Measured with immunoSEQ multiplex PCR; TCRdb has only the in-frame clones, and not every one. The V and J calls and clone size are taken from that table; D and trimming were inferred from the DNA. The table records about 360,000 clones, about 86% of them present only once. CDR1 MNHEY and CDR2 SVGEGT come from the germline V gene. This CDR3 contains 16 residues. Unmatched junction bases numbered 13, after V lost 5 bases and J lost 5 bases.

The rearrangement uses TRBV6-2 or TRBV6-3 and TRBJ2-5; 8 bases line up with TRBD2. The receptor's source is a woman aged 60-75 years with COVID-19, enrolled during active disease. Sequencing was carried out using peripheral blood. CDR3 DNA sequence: TGTGCCAGCAGTACGACTAGCGCTAACGACCTGGAGACCCAGTACTTC. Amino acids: CASSTTSANDLETQYF.